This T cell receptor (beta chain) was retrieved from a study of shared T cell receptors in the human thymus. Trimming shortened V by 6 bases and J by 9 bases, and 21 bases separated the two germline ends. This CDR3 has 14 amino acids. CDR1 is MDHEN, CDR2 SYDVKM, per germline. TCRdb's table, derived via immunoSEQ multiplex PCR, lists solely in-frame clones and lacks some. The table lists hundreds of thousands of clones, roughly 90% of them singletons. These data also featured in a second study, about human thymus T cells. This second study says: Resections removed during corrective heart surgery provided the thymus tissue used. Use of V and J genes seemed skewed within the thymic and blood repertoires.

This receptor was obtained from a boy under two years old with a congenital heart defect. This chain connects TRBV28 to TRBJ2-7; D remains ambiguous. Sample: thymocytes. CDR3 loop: CASSPPFLEGGQYF. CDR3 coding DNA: TGTGCCAGCAGCCCTCCGTTTCTAGAAGGTGGGCAGTACTTC.